This passage covers 8 T cell receptor beta chains from one sample sequenced in a study of T cell changes during pregnancy in multiple sclerosis. Sequenced by immunoSEQ multiplex PCR; TCRdb stores in-frame clones only, minus some. Of some 30,000 clones listed, about nine tenths are singletons. Source: CD8+ T cells from peripheral blood mononuclear cells, taken in the third trimester of pregnancy. The receptors were gathered from a female donor with multiple sclerosis, enrolled in a pregnancy study.

This clone came up once. J is TRBJ2-7 and V is TRBV6-5; tentative D call: TRBD2 (6 bases). Trimming stripped 0 bases from V and 2 bases from J, with 11 bases between. Germline V CDR1 and CDR2: MNHEY, SVGAGI. The CDR3 consists of 15 residues. The CDR3 reads CASSYSRLVAYEQYF. For the CDR3, the DNA is TGTGCCAGCAGTTACTCGAGACTAGTCGCCTACGAGCAGTACTTC.

The V gene is TRBV2, the J gene TRBJ1-1, with 8 bases fitting TRBD1. This CDR3 is built from 16 residues. Trimming took 6 bases from V and 0 from J; bases not matched to a gene: 9. From germline, CDR1 is SNHLY and CDR2 FYNNEI. CDR3 DNA sequence: TGTGCCAGCAGGCTGGACAGGGAGTCCCTGAACACTGAAGCTTTCTTT. Encoded protein: CASRLDRESLNTEAFF.

By share of the sample, this clone is hyperexpanded (1% or more). This chain connects TRBV30 to TRBJ1-1; D is undetermined. V was trimmed by 2 bases and J by 6 bases, leaving 16 bases between them. Germline V gene data show CDR1 as GTSNPN and CDR2 as SVGIG (reference sequence). The CDR3 runs to 14 residues. The DNA for the CDR3 is TGTGCCTGGAGTCCCGACCCTAGGTTTTCTGAAGCTTTCTTT. It yields the protein CAWSPDPRFSEAFF.

The chain employs TRBV9 and TRBJ2-1; 12 nucleotides line up with TRBD2. This CDR3 region has 15 residues. The germline V gene has CDR1 SGDLS and CDR2 YYNGEE. The V gene end was trimmed by 2 bases and the J gene end by 4 bases; junction bases not matched to a gene: 1. CDR3 sequence: CASSVGLAGYNEQFF. The CDR3 nucleotides are TGTGCCAGCAGCGTCGGACTAGCGGGGTACAATGAGCAGTTCTTC.

V usage is TRBV9 and J usage is TRBJ1-2; no firm D call. The germline CDR1 and CDR2 sequences are SGDLS and YYNGEE. V lost 7 bases and J 6 bases, leaving 10 bases between the germline ends. The CDR3 consists of 11 residues. The CDR3 DNA reads as TGTGCCAGCCTAGGGAGGCATGGCTACACCTTC. This translates into CASLGRHGYTF.

The chain links TRBV25-1 to TRBJ2-5; 10 bases match TRBD1. Germline CDR1 MGHDK, CDR2 SYGVNS. V shed 8 bases and J 4 bases; nucleotides not matched to a gene: 7. The CDR3 totals 14 residues. The CDR3 reads CASLDRGQGETQYF. The CDR3 DNA reads as TGTGCCAGCCTTGACAGGGGGCAGGGAGAGACCCAGTACTTC.

The chain joins TRBV4-1 to TRBJ2-1; tentative D call: TRBD2 (5 bases). This CDR3 has 11 residues. V shed 4 bases and J shed 10 bases, with 8 bases lying between them. Looked up from germline, CDR1 is MGHRA and CDR2 is YSYEKL. The CDR3 DNA sequence: TGCGCCAGCAGCCTCGGGGTGGAGCAGTTCTTC. This translates into CASSLGVEQFF.

This sequence joins TRBV19 and TRBJ2-3; 9 bases are shared with TRBD1. CDR1 is LNHDA and CDR2 is SQIVND in the germline V gene (reference sequence). This CDR3 is built from 16 residues. J gave up 5 bases and V 3 bases, and 9 bases lay outside the gene matches. The CDR3 loop is CASSINGDRVGDTQYF. The CDR3 coding sequence is TGTGCCAGTAGTATCAACGGGGACAGGGTGGGAGATACGCAGTATTTT.